This T cell receptor beta chain was documented in a study of CD4+ T cells in melanoma. Whole-study findings and limits: Diverse differentiation states were reported for melanoma neoantigen-specific CD4+ T cells. A reported correlation linked neoantigen-specific CD4+ T cells to CD8+, macrophage and B cell function.

Germline V CDR1 and CDR2: ENHRY, SYGVKD. With 10 bases clipped from V and 6 bases from J, the junction kept 9 bases outside the gene matches. The CDR3 consists of 13 residues. In regard to this clone: Its target is not known.

The data were produced by immunoSEQ multiplex PCR, yet TCRdb's version contains in-frame clones alone and is incomplete. The sample shows fewer than 55,000 clones, 89% of them seen only once. The source is a human donor with melanoma. Specimen: peripheral blood. This chain connects TRBV10-3 to TRBJ2-3; 8 bases fit TRBD2. Here the CDR3 reads CASSYSGDDTQYF. The CDR3 DNA sequence: TGTGCCAGCAGCTATAGCGGGGATGATACGCAGTATTTT.